What follows are 24 T cell receptor beta chains derived from one specimen sequenced in a study of OX40 agonist ivuxolimab in advanced cancers. The protocol was immunoSEQ multiplex PCR, while the TCRdb copy is restricted to in-frame clones and leaves out a portion. This table holds about 73,000 clones, roughly 85% found once. The sequencing here drew on CD4+ or CD8+ T cells sorted from blood, taken in a trial of the OX40 agonist ivuxolimab. Receptors were obtained from an adult with an advanced solid tumor such as melanoma, head and neck, liver or kidney cancer.

The chain is built from TRBV5-8 and TRBJ1-6, with TRBD1 matching over 8 bases. CDR1 is SGHTS and CDR2 is YDEGEE in the germline V gene. Unmatched junction bases numbered 11, after V lost 9 bases and J lost 9 bases. The CDR3 sequence is 14 residues long. The CDR3 here is CATRRLGQGSPLHF. CDR3 in DNA: TGTGCCACCAGAAGGTTAGGACAGGGTTCACCCCTCCACTTT.

This clone was seen a handful of times. The chain has TRBV5-1 and TRBJ2-5, with a tentative D call TRBD1 (6 bases). Germline V gives CDR1 SGHRS, CDR2 YFSETQ. The CDR3 spans 14 residues. V lost 3 bases and J lost 0, with 9 bases in between. The CDR3 protein is CASSSTGNQETQYF. The DNA of the CDR3 is TGCGCCAGCAGCTCAACAGGGAACCAAGAGACCCAGTACTTC. The entire variable domain, with the rest obtained from reference TRBV5-1 and TRBJ2-5, is as follows: KAGVTQTPRYLIKTRGQQVTLSCSPISGHRSVSWYQQTPGQGLQFLFEYFSETQRNKGNFPGRFSGRQFSNSRSEMNVSTLELGDSALYLCASSSTGNQETQYFGPGTRLLVL.

The V and J genes are TRBV25-1 and TRBJ1-6; D gene unclear. Germline CDR1 reads MGHDK; CDR2 reads SYGVNS. V dropped 4 bases and J dropped 10 bases, with 8 bases sitting between them. This CDR3 spans 12 amino acids. The CDR3 DNA reads as TGTGCCAGCAGTGCGTCGTACTCACCCCTCCACTTT. Its protein is CASSASYSPLHF.

The chain links TRBV6-5 to TRBJ2-7, with D possibly TRBD1 on 5 matching bases. There are 16 residues in the CDR3. Trimming left V 0 bases short and J 2 bases short, with 14 bases between. Germline values: CDR1 MNHEY, CDR2 SVGAGI. DNA for the CDR3: TGTGCCAGCAGTTACTCCCACAGGTCTAGGACCTACGAGCAGTACTTC. Translation: CASSYSHRSRTYEQYF.

This chain links TRBV7-2 with TRBJ2-5, with TRBD1 matching 7 bases. V trimming: 5 bases; J trimming: 4 bases; junction bases outside the gene matches: 7. The CDR3 is 14 residues long. Germline values: CDR1 SGHTA, CDR2 FQGNSA. CDR3 protein: CASSLDRAGETQYF. Here the CDR3 DNA reads TGTGCCAGCAGCCTCGACAGGGCGGGAGAGACCCAGTACTTC.

The chain links TRBV15 to TRBJ1-4; D remains unclear. Trimming shortened V by 7 bases and J by 7 bases, and 16 bases separated the two germline ends. Germline V gives CDR1 LNHNV, CDR2 YYDKDF (reference sequence). This CDR3 is 14 amino acids long. The CDR3 DNA follows: TGTGCCACCAAAAAGGACCGAGCGGCTGAAAAACTGTTTTTT. Its translation is CATKKDRAAEKLFF. Looking up the rest from reference TRBV15 and TRBJ1-4 gives the full variable domain: DAMVIQNPRYQVTQFGKPVTLSCSQTLNHNVMYWYQQKSSQAPKLLFHYYDKDFNNEADTPDNFQSRRPNTSFCFLDIRSPGLGDTAMYLCATKKDRAAEKLFFGSGTQLSVL.

The genes are TRBV5-4 and TRBJ2-5, with 8 positions matching TRBD2. CDR1 and CDR2 from the germline V gene are SGHNT and YYREEE (reference sequence). With V trimmed by 1 base and J by 4 bases, 9 bases remained unmatched. This CDR3 spans 16 amino acids. CDR3 protein: CASSLLRGAGAETQYF. CDR3 sequence (DNA): TGTGCCAGCAGCTTGCTGCGGGGGGCGGGTGCAGAGACCCAGTACTTC.

The chain has TRBV7-3 and TRBJ2-1, with TRBD1 matching 8 bases. With V trimmed by 2 bases and J by 5 bases, 11 bases remained unmatched. This CDR3 is 17 amino acids long. Per the germline V gene, CDR1 is SGHTA and CDR2 is FQGTGA. Here the CDR3 DNA reads TGTGCCAGCAGCTTAGCAGGGGGCGGACGGCGCCACAATGAGCAGTTCTTC. Encoded protein: CASSLAGGGRRHNEQFF.

In this sample, this clone turned up a few times. The CDR3 bases are TGTGCCAGCAGCTTACGCGGGGTGGGAGATACGCAGTATTTT. This encodes CASSLRGVGDTQYF. The V call is TRBV7-8, the J call TRBJ2-3, with D maybe TRBD2 (6 bases). The V gene lost 2 bases and the J gene lost 5 bases, with 11 bases spanning the gap. The CDR3 has 14 amino acids. Germline V gene lookup returns CDR1 SGHVS and CDR2 FQNEAQ.

V gene TRBV14 combines with J gene TRBJ1-5, with a possible D match to TRBD1 (5 bases). The germline CDR1 and CDR2 sequences are SGHDN and FVKESK. The V end was cut by 0 bases, the J end by 7 bases, with 13 bases between. The CDR3 length is 15 residues. The CDR3 spells CASSQEPGLVQPQHF. The CDR3, as DNA: TGTGCCAGCAGCCAAGAACCAGGGTTAGTACAGCCCCAGCATTTT.

The chain couples TRBV7-2 to TRBJ1-2, with unresolved D. V lost 5 bases, J lost 1 base, and 14 bases lay in between. The CDR3 is 15 residues long. CDR1 and CDR2 (germline): SGHTA, FQGNSA. In DNA form, the CDR3 reads TGTGCCAGCAGCACCCAGTCGGGAAATAACTATGGCTACACCTTC. Its protein product is CASSTQSGNNYGYTF.

In this sample, this clone turned up once. The CDR3 reads CASSRGGLTYNEQFF. CDR3 nucleotide sequence: TGTGCCAGCAGTAGAGGGGGACTTACCTACAATGAGCAGTTCTTC. The V call is TRBV6-5, the J call TRBJ2-1; tentatively, D is TRBD1 or TRBD2 (6 bases each). Germline V gives CDR1 MNHEY, CDR2 SVGAGI. The CDR3 has 15 amino acids. Trimming cost V 5 bases and J 2 bases, with 13 bases left between them.

The chain employs TRBV4-3 and TRBJ2-7; D unclear. Germline CDR1 is LGHNA and CDR2 is YSLEER. V shed 4 bases and J shed 2 bases, with 9 bases lying between them. This CDR3 spans 13 amino acids. The CDR3 reads CASSPRQPYEQYF. CDR3 DNA sequence: TGCGCCAGCAGCCCACGGCAGCCCTACGAGCAGTACTTC.

V gene TRBV7-9 combines with J gene TRBJ2-5, with D hard to call. This CDR3 contains 15 residues. CDR1 and CDR2 from the germline V gene are SEHNR and FQNEAQ (reference sequence). The V end lost 1 base, the J end lost 5 bases, and 14 bases lay between the germline ends. The CDR3 coding sequence is TGTGCCAGCAGCTTAGGGATGACCGAAGGGGAGACCCAGTACTTC. Protein product: CASSLGMTEGETQYF. Full variable domain (outside the CDR3, taken from reference TRBV7-9 and TRBJ2-5): DTGVSQNPRHKITKRGQNVTFRCDPISEHNRLYWYRQTLGQGPEFLTYFQNEAQLEKSRLLSDRFSAERPKGSFSTLEIQRTEQGDSAMYLCASSLGMTEGETQYFGPGTRLLVL.

The V and J genes are TRBV5-6 and TRBJ2-3; 7 nucleotides agree with TRBD2. The V and J ends lost 0 bases and 1 base, in that order; junction bases with no gene match: 5. Germline V gene lookup returns CDR1 SGHDT and CDR2 YYEEEE. The CDR3 is 16 amino acids. The CDR3 coding sequence is TGTGCCAGCAGCTTGGTCGCTAGCGGAGGCACAGATACGCAGTATTTT. Translating it yields CASSLVASGGTDTQYF.

This clone was found once. The chain links TRBV4-3 to TRBJ2-1, with 13 bases lining up with TRBD2. This CDR3 region has 15 residues. The junction had 5 bases not matched to a gene; V was cut back by 4 bases and J by 8 bases. Germline CDR1 reads LGHNA; CDR2 reads YSLEER. CDR3 in amino acids: CASSLRLAGGDEQFF. Here the CDR3 DNA reads TGCGCCAGCAGCCTCAGACTAGCGGGAGGCGATGAGCAGTTCTTC.

The rearrangement links TRBV5-6 to TRBJ1-1; D gene uncertain. CDR3 length: 13 residues. The germline V and J ends were trimmed by 2 bases and 5 bases, with 10 bases remaining between them. Germline lookup yields CDR1 SGHDT and CDR2 YYEEEE. CDR3 bases: TGTGCCAGCAGCTTTTCAAGGAGAACTGAAGCTTTCTTT. It encodes CASSFSRRTEAFF.

This chain connects TRBV7-2 to TRBJ2-3; D possibly corresponds to TRBD2 (6 bases). CDR3 size: 17 residues. Germline V lookup: CDR1 SGHTA, CDR2 FQGNSA. V lost 5 bases and J lost 0, with 18 bases in between. The CDR3 DNA reads as TGTGCCAGCAGCCCAACGGACTACATTTTTAGCACAGATACGCAGTATTTT. It specifies CASSPTDYIFSTDTQYF.

V gene TRBV19 combines with J gene TRBJ2-2, with D hard to call. The CDR3 is 14 residues long. Germline-derived CDR1 and CDR2 are LNHDA and SQIVND (reference sequence). The V end was cut by 3 bases, the J end by 1 base, with 6 bases between. CDR3 sequence reads: CASSIRRNTGELFF. For the CDR3, the DNA is TGTGCCAGTAGTATCCGGCGGAACACCGGGGAGCTGTTTTTT.

The genes are TRBV18 and TRBJ2-7; D not certain. Trimming removed 6 bases from V and 1 base from J, with 10 bases in between. There are 13 residues in the CDR3. In germline, CDR1 is KGHSH, CDR2 LQKENI. Here the CDR3 reads CASSNQVSYEQYF. The CDR3 DNA sequence: TGTGCCAGCTCCAATCAGGTTTCCTACGAGCAGTACTTC.

The chain links TRBV29-1 to TRBJ2-1; D unresolved. Between the trimmed V and J ends, which lost 3 bases and 7 bases, there was a span of 7 bases. The CDR3 contains 11 residues. Germline CDR1 and CDR2: SQVTM and ANQGSEA. CDR3 protein: CSVDWGNEQFF. The DNA of the CDR3 is TGCAGCGTTGACTGGGGAAATGAGCAGTTCTTC.

This clone was detected a few times. The J gene is TRBJ2-7, the V gene TRBV28; TRBD2 agrees at 9 bases. CDR1 and CDR2 (germline): MDHEN, SYDVKM. The CDR3 spans 14 residues. Trimming removed 5 bases from V and 6 bases from J; junction bases left unmatched: 8. Written as DNA, the CDR3 is TGTGCCAGCAGTCCTTATAGCGGGAGCCCCGAGCAGTACTTC. The encoded protein is CASSPYSGSPEQYF.

The rearrangement uses TRBV6-5 and TRBJ2-3; 9 bases are a match to TRBD2. Trimming removed 0 bases from V and 1 base from J; junction bases left unmatched: 2. CDR1 MNHEY and CDR2 SVGAGI come from the germline V gene. CDR3 length: 16 residues. CDR3: CASSYSSGSRTDTQYF. The CDR3 nucleotides are TGTGCCAGCAGTTACTCTAGCGGGAGTCGCACAGATACGCAGTATTTT.

The V gene is TRBV5-1, the J gene TRBJ2-5, with 8 nucleotides matching TRBD1. The length of the CDR3 is 15 residues. J gave up 2 bases and V 0 bases, and 3 bases lay outside the gene matches. The germline V gene has CDR1 SGHRS and CDR2 YFSETQ. This chain's CDR3 is CASSLGQGRQETQYF. Here the CDR3 DNA reads TGCGCCAGCAGCTTGGGACAGGGGCGTCAAGAGACCCAGTACTTC.